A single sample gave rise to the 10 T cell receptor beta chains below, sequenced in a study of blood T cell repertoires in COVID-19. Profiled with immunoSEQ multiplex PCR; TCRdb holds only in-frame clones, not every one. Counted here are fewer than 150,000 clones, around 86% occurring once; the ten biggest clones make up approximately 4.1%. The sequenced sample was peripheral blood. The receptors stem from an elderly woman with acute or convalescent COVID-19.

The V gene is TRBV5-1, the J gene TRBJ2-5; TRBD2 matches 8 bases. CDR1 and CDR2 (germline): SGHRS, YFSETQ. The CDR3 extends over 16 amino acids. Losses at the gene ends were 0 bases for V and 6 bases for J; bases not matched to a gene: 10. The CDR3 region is CASSLAGGKLGQTQYF. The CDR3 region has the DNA TGCGCCAGCAGCTTGGCGGGGGGGAAATTGGGGCAGACCCAGTACTTC. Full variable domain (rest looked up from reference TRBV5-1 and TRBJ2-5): KAGVTQTPRYLIKTRGQQVTLSCSPISGHRSVSWYQQTPGQGLQFLFEYFSETQRNKGNFPGRFSGRQFSNSRSEMNVSTLELGDSALYLCASSLAGGKLGQTQYFGPGTRLLVL.

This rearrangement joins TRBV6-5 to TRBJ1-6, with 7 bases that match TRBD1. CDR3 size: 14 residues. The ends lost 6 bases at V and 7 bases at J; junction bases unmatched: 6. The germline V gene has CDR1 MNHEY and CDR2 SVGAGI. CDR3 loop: CASSPGTENSPLHF. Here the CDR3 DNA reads TGTGCCAGCAGCCCCGGGACAGAAAATTCACCCCTCCACTTT.

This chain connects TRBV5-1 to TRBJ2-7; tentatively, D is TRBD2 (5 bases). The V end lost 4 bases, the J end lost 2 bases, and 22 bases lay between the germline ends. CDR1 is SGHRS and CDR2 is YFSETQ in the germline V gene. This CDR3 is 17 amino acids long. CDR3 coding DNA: TGCGCCAGCAGCACACCACGCGGAGGACTTCCAACCTACGAGCAGTACTTC. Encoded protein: CASSTPRGGLPTYEQYF.

The CDR3 region is CATSRDLFRGGPNEKLFF. The DNA of the CDR3 is TGTGCCACCAGCAGAGATCTGTTCAGGGGTGGGCCCAATGAAAAACTGTTTTTT. The rearrangement links TRBV15 to TRBJ1-4; possibly TRBD1 for D (6 bases). V gave up 0 bases and J gave up 5 bases, with 19 bases separating them. CDR3 length equals 18 residues. Germline V gene data show CDR1 as LNHNV and CDR2 as YYDKDF (reference sequence).

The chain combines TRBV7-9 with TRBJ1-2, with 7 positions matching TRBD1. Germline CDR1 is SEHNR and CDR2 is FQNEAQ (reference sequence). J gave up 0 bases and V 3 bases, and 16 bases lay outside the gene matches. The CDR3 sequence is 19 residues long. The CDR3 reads CASSLSARDSQLANYGYTF. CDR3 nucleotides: TGTGCCAGCAGCTTGAGTGCCCGGGACAGTCAGTTAGCTAACTATGGCTACACCTTC.

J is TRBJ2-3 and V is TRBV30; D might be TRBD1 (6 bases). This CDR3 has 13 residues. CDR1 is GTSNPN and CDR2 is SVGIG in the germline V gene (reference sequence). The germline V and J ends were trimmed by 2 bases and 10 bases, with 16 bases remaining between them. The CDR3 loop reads CAWSSTWTAAQYF. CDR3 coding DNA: TGTGCCTGGAGTTCTACTTGGACAGCTGCGCAGTATTTT.

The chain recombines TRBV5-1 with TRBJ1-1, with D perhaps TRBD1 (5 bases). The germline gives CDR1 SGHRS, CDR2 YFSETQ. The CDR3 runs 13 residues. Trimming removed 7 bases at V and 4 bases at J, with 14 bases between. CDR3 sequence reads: CASSAGRATEAFF. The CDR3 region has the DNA TGCGCCAGCTCAGCAGGGAGGGCCACTGAAGCTTTCTTT.

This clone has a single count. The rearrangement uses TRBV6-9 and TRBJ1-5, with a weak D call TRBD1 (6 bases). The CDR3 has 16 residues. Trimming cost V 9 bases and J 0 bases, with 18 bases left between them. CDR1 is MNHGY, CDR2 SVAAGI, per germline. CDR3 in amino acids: CARTITGHYSNQPQHF. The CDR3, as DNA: TGTGCCAGGACGATTACGGGACACTATAGCAATCAGCCCCAGCATTTT.

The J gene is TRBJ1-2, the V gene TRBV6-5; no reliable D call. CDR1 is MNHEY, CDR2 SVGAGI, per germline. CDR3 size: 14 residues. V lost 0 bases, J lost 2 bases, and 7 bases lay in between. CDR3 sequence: CASSYSKENYGYTF. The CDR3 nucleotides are TGTGCCAGCAGTTACTCGAAAGAGAACTATGGCTACACCTTC.

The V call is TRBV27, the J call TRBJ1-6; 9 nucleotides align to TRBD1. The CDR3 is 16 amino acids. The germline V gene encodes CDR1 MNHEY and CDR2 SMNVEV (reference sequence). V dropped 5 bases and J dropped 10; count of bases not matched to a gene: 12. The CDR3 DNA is TGTGCCAGCAGTCCCCGGGACAGGGCATCTATCTCACCCCTCCACTTT. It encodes CASSPRDRASISPLHF.